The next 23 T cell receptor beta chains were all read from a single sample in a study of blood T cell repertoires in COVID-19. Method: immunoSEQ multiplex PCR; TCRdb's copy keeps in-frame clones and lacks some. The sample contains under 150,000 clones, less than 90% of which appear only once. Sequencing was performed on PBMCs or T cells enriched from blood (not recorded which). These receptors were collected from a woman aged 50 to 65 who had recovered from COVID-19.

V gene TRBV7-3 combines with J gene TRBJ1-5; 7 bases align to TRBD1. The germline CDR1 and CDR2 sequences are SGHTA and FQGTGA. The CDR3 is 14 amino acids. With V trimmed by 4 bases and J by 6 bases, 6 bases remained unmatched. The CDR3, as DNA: TGTGCCAGCAGCTCACAGGGGTATCCTCAGCCCCAGCATTTT. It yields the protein CASSSQGYPQPQHF.

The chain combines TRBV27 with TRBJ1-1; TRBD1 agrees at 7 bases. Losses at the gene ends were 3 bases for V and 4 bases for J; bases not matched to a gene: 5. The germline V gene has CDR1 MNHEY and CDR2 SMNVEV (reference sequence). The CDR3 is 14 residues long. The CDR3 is CASSFRGSTTEAFF. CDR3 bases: TGTGCCAGCAGTTTCAGGGGGTCCACCACTGAAGCTTTCTTT.

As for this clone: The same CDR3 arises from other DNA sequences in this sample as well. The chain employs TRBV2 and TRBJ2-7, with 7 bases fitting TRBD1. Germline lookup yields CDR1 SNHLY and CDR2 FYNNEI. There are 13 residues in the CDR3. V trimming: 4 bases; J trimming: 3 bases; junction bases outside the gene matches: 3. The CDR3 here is CASSGQGVYEQYF. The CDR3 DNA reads TGTGCCAGCAGTGGACAGGGTGTCTACGAGCAGTACTTC.

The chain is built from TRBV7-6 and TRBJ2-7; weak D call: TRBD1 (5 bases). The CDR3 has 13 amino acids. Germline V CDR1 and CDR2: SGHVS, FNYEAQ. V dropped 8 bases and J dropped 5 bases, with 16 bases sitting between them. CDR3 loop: CASGRGEGDEQYF. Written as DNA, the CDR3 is TGTGCCAGCGGGCGTGGGGAAGGGGACGAGCAGTACTTC.

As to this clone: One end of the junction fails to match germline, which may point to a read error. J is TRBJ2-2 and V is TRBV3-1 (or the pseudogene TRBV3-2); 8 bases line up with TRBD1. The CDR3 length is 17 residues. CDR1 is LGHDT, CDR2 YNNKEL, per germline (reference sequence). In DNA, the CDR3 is TGTGCCAGCACCCAAACCAGGGGGCTATTAAACACCGGGGAGCTGTTTTTT. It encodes CASTQTRGLLNTGELFF.

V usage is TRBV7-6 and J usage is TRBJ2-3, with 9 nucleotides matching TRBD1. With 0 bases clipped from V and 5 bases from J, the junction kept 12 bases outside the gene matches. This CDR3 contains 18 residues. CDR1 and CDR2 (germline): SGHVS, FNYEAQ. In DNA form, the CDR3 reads TGTGCCAGCAGCTTAGCTGGCGGGGGTACAGGGGGCAAAGATACGCAGTATTTT. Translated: CASSLAGGGTGGKDTQYF.

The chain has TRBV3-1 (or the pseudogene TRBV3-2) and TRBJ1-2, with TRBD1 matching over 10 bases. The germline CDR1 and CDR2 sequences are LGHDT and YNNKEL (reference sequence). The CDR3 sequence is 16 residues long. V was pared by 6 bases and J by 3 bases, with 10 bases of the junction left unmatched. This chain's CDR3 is CASRLETGQGYYGYTF. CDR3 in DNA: TGTGCCAGCAGACTTGAAACGGGACAGGGGTACTATGGCTACACCTTC.

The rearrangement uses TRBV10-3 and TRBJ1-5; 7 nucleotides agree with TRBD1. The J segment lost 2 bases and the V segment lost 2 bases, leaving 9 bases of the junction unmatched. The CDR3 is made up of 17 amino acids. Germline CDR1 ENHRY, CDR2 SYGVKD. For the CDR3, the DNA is TGTGCCATCAGTGAGACCAAGCCAGGGGGGCGCAATCAGCCCCAGCATTTT. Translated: CAISETKPGGRNQPQHF.

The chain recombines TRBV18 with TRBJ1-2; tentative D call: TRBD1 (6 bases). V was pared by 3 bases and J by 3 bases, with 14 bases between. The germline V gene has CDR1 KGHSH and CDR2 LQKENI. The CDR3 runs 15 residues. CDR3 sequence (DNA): TGTGCCAGCTCACCCCGGGACACGGGCGACTATGGCTACACCTTC. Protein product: CASSPRDTGDYGYTF.

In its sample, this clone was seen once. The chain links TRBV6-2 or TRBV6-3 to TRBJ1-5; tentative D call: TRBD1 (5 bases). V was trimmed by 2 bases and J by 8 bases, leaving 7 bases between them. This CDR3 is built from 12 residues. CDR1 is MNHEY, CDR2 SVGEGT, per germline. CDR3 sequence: CASSYLGEPQHF. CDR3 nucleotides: TGTGCCAGCAGTTACCTAGGGGAGCCCCAGCATTTT.

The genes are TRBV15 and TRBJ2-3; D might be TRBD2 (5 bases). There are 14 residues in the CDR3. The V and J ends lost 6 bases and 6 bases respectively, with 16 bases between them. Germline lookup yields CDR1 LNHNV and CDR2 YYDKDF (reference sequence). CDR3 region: CATRGELVGDTQYF. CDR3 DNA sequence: TGTGCCACCAGGGGAGAACTGGTTGGGGATACGCAGTATTTT.

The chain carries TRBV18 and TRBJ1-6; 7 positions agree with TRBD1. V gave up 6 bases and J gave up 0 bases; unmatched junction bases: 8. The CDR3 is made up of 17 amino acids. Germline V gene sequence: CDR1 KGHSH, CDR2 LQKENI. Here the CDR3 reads CASSPETGSSYNSPLHF. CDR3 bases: TGTGCCAGCTCTCCCGAGACAGGGAGCTCCTATAATTCACCCCTCCACTTT.

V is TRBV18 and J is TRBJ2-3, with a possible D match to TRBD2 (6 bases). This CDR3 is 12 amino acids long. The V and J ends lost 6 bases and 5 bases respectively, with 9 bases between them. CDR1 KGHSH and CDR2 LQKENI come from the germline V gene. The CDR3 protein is CASSPRGDTQYF. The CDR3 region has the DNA TGTGCCAGCTCCCCGCGGGGAGATACGCAGTATTTT.

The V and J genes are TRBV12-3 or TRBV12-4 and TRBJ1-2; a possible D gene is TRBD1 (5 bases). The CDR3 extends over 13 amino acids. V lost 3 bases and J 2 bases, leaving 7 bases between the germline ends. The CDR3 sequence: CASSFDRNYGYTF. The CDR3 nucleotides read TGTGCCAGCAGTTTCGACAGAAACTATGGCTACACCTTC.

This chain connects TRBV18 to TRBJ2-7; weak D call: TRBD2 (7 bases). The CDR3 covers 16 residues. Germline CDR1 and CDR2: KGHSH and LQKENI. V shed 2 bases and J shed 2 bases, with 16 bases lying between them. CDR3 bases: TGTGCCAGCTCACCAGGGGGGGCGGACTCAGCCTACGAGCAGTACTTC. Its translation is CASSPGGADSAYEQYF.

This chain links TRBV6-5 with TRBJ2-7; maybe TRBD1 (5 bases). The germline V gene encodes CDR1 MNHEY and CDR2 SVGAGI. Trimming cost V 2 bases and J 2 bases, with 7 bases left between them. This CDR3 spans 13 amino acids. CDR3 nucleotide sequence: TGTGCCAGCAGTTACGCAGGGCCCTACGAGCAGTACTTC. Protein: CASSYAGPYEQYF.

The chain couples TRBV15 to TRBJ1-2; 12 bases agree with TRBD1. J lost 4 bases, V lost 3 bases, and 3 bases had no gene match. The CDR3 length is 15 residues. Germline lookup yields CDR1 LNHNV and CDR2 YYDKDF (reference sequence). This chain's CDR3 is CATSRGTGGSYGYTF. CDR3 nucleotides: TGTGCCACCAGCAGGGGGACAGGGGGCTCCTATGGCTACACCTTC.

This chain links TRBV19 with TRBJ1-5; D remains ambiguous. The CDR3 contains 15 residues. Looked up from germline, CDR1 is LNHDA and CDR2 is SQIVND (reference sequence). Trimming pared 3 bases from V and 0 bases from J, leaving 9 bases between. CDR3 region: CASSIQEYSNQPQHF. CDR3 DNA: TGTGCCAGTAGTATTCAAGAGTATAGCAATCAGCCCCAGCATTTT.

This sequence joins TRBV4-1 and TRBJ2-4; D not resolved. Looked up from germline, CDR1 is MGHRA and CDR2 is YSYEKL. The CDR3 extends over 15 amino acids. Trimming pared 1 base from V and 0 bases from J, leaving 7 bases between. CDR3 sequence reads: CASSQVDKAKNIQYF. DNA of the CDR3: TGCGCCAGCAGCCAAGTCGACAAAGCCAAAAACATTCAGTACTTC.

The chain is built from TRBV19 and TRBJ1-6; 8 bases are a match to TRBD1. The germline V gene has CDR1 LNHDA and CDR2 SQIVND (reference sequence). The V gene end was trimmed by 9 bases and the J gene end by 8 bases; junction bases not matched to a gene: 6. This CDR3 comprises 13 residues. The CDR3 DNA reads TGTGCCAGCTCGGGACAGGCGGATTCACCCCTCCACTTT. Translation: CASSGQADSPLHF.

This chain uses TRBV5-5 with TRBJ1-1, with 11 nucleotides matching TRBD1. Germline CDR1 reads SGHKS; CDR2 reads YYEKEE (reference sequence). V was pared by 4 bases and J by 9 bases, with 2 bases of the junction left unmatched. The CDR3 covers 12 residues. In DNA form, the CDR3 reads TGTGCCAGCAGCCCGGACAGGGGGCAAGCTTTCTTT. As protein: CASSPDRGQAFF.

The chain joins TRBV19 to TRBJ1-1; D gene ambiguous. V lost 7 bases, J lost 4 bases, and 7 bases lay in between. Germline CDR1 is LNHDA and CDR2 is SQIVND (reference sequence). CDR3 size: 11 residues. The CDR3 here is CASMGGTEAFF. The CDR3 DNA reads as TGTGCCAGTATGGGAGGCACTGAAGCTTTCTTT.

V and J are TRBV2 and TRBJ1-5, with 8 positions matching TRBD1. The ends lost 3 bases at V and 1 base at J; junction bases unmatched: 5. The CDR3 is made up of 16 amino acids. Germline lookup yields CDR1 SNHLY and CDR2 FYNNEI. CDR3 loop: CASSELTGASNQPQHF. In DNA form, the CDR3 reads TGTGCCAGCAGTGAGTTGACAGGGGCGAGCAATCAGCCCCAGCATTTT. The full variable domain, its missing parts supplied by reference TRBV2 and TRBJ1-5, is EPEVTQTPSHQVTQMGQEVILRCVPISNHLYFYWYRQILGQKVEFLVSFYNNEISEKSEIFDDQFSVERPDGSNFTLKIRSTKLEDSAMYFCASSELTGASNQPQHFGDGTRLSIL.